Sequencing of this T cell receptor beta chain was carried out in a study of blood T cell repertoires in COVID-19 (dated by TCRdb to 2018 to 2021). Looking at the study overall: The collaborator samples originated in the United States, Italy and Spain and spanned the acute and convalescent phases of COVID-19. The material from the prospective study consisted of cDNA or gDNA derived from T cells, B-cell-depleted T cells, or PBMCs. Deeply sampled blood TCRbeta repertoires from subjects exposed to, actively infected with, or recovered from COVID-19 were included in the dataset. The repertoires were released in a freely available public database meant as a resource for research on the immune response to SARS-CoV-2. The samples were drawn from two sources: the first 160 participants of the ongoing ImmuneRACE study, and 1,000 to 1,500 subjects contributed by 6 global collaborators. A de-identified subject ID, COVID-19 status, age in years and sex were almost always included in the sample metadata. Where HLA class I and class II types were available, the types were taken from metadata supplied by the sample provider, not from assay-based typing.

TCRbeta CDR3 regions were amplified from genomic DNA by means of the immunoSEQ Assay, a bias-controlled multiplex PCR. Per the authors' processing: The number of nucleated cells in each sample was estimated from the amplification of reference gene primers within the assay. Sequence reads were collapsed and filtered to measure the absolute abundance of every unique TCRbeta CDR3 rearrangement. For each sample, productive Simpson clonality was calculated by taking the square root of Simpson's diversity index across productive rearrangements. TCRdb stores this immuneACCESS table with in-frame sequences only. Part of the clones is absent; in the studies checked, under half of the shortfall reflects unresolved V genes, and no reason is known for the rest. The DNA gave D and trimming, while V, J and clone size come from that table. The sample table shows 300,000 to 400,000 clones, and approximately 81% are seen once. The ten most abundant clones make up under 2% of the sample.

A note on this clone: The target of this receptor is not known. No quality values exist for individual bases; no much larger clone is one base distant.

Study-wide conclusions, independent of this receptor: The quantity of clinical and demographic metadata differed by source and by participant and was supplied without curation.

Participants in the prospective study were enrolled through a virtual design, were aged 18 to 89 years, and lived in roughly 24 United States geographic areas. To assign participants to cohorts, the prospective study relied on clinical history that participants themselves reported in a screening survey and a study questionnaire. Exposed participants had been in contact with someone with a PCR-confirmed or clinician-diagnosed COVID-19 case within 2 weeks of study entry. In the prospective study, mobile phlebotomists collected whole blood, serum and a nasopharyngeal or oropharyngeal swab from each participant. Prospective study participants could optionally give additional blood draws and questionnaires over an approximately 2-month period. Blood samples from the prospective study were shipped frozen or at room temperature prior to DNA extraction. This TCR derives from a woman in her twenties or thirties who had been exposed to COVID-19. Sequencing was carried out using PBMCs or T cells enriched from blood (not recorded which).

The nucleotide sequence reads TGTGCCACCGCACTAGCGACTAGCACAGATACGCAGTATTTT. Translated, it reads CATALATSTDTQYF. The rearranged segments are TRBV24-1 and TRBJ2-3, with TRBD2 matching 7 junction bases. CDR1 KGHDR and CDR2 SFDVKD were looked up in the germline V gene. V and J are trimmed by 9 bases and 0 bases, and the gene matches miss 5 bases of the junction. The CDR3, from cysteine to phenylalanine, totals 14 residues. Just the 42-base CDR3 DNA is kept, in frame starting at base 1.